This TCR beta chain was recovered during a study of shared clonotypes between healthy human individuals. For this clone: Its antigen is currently unknown.

Whole-study results and caveats: Researchers sampled blood only, noting tissue repertoires likely differ. Memory subsets generally showed lower estimated richness than naive subsets.

TCRdb's table, derived via immunoSEQ multiplex PCR, lists solely in-frame clones and lacks some. The sample yields 650,000 to 700,000 clones, around 91% seen once. The germline V and J ends were trimmed by 4 bases and 1 base, with 10 bases remaining between them. The germline CDR1 and CDR2 sequences are MNHEY and SMNVEV (reference sequence). CDR3 size: 15 residues. The rearrangement joins TRBV27 to TRBJ2-2, with D possibly matching TRBD1 (6 bases). The specimen sequenced was memory CD8+ T cells from PBMCs. Subset described: CD45RO+ cells pooled with CCR7-negative TemRA cells. The clonotype originates from a man between 18 and 35 years old in good health. Some clones in this sample may be carry-over from other donors' samples. This chain's CDR3 is CASSSGTLNTGELFF. Here the CDR3 DNA reads TGTGCCAGCAGTTCCGGGACACTGAACACCGGGGAGCTGTTTTTT.